The 11 T cell receptor beta chains presented below share a single source sample, sequenced in a study of T cells after yellow fever vaccination. TCRdb analysed the 5' RACE reads with MiXCR anew, one entry per CDR3 protein. The data hold some 200,000 distinct CDR3 sequences, with approximately 10% observed a single time. This specimen consisted of CD8+ T cells sorted from PBMCs, obtained 15 days after the yellow fever booster vaccination. These TCRs come from a man aged 18 to 30 who received the YFV17D yellow fever vaccine.

The chain combines TRBV27 with TRBJ1-3, with unresolved D. The germline gives CDR1 MNHEY, CDR2 SMNVEV (reference sequence). The CDR3 is made up of 18 amino acids. V was cut by 5 bases and J by 0 bases, with 20 bases left in between. The DNA for the CDR3 is TGTGCCAGCAGTCCTGAACCCTTGGCGGAGAGCTCTGGAAACACCATATATTTT. Its translation: CASSPEPLAESSGNTIYF.

This clonotype was seen a handful of times. The CDR3 spells CASSSPTRDWEAYNEQFF. The CDR3 DNA reads TGTGCCAGCAGTTCCCCGACCCGGGACTGGGAAGCCTACAATGAGCAGTTCTTC. The gene calls are TRBV28 and TRBJ2-1, with a tentative D call TRBD2 (6 bases). Germline CDR1 MDHEN, CDR2 SYDVKM. V was trimmed by 4 bases and J by 2 bases, leaving 21 bases between them. The CDR3 length is 18 residues.

CDR3 sequence (DNA): TGTGCCAGCAGTCGCCGGGACAGCCTCCAAGAGACCCAGTACTTC. Translation gives CASSRRDSLQETQYF. The rearrangement links TRBV6-1 to TRBJ2-5; 7 bases are a match to TRBD1. Germline lookup yields CDR1 MNHNS and CDR2 SASEGT. With 5 bases clipped from V and 1 base from J, the junction kept 7 bases outside the gene matches. The CDR3 totals 15 residues.

The chain carries TRBV9 and TRBJ1-4; 8 bases map to TRBD1. Germline values: CDR1 SGDLS, CDR2 YYNGEE. V lost 4 bases, J lost 4 bases, and 9 bases stayed unmatched. This CDR3 spans 16 amino acids. Here the CDR3 reads CASSLYTGQGNEKLFF. CDR3 nucleotide sequence: TGTGCCAGCAGCTTATATACCGGACAGGGTAATGAAAAACTGTTTTTT. Full variable domain (rest looked up from reference TRBV9 and TRBJ1-4): DSGVTQTPKHLITATGQRVTLRCSPRSGDLSVYWYQQSLDQGLQFLIQYYNGEERAKGNILERFSAQQFPDLHSELNLSSLELGDSALYFCASSLYTGQGNEKLFFGSGTQLSVL.

This clonotype has just a few counts. The CDR3 bases are TGCAGTGCTAGAGCAAGTAGCAGTTACACGCAGTATTTT. Translating gives CSARASSSYTQYF. This chain uses TRBV20-1 with TRBJ2-3; D call uncertain. Germline loops: CDR1 DFQATT, CDR2 SNEGSKA (reference sequence). The CDR3 sequence is 13 residues long. Trimming left V 1 base short and J 9 bases short, with 14 bases between.

This clonotype was detected only a few times. The chain has TRBV6-6 and TRBJ2-7; TRBD1 matches 7 bases. J was trimmed by 0 bases and V by 6 bases; bases with no gene match: 11. Germline values: CDR1 MNHNY, CDR2 SVGAGI (reference sequence). The CDR3 extends over 16 amino acids. This CDR3 is CASSLQTGLSSYEQYF. CDR3 in DNA: TGTGCCAGCAGCCTACAGACAGGGCTGAGCTCCTACGAGCAGTACTTC.

The V and J genes are TRBV7-3 and TRBJ2-1; D unclear. CDR1 SGHTA and CDR2 FQGTGA come from the germline V gene. V was clipped by 5 bases and J by 7 bases, with 12 bases between them. The CDR3 is 13 amino acids. The chain's CDR3 is CASSKWSGNEQFF. The CDR3 bases are TGTGCCAGCAGCAAATGGTCTGGGAATGAGCAGTTCTTC. The variable domain in full, completed from reference TRBV7-3 and TRBJ2-1, reads GAGVSQTPSNKVTEKGKYVELRCDPISGHTALYWYRQSLGQGPEFLIYFQGTGAADDSGLPNDRFFAVRPEGSVSTLKIQRTERGDSAVYLCASSKWSGNEQFFGPGTRLTVL.

The V gene is TRBV3-1, the J gene TRBJ2-3; 9 bases fit TRBD2. This CDR3 comprises 16 residues. Germline V gene sequence: CDR1 LGHDT, CDR2 YNNKEL (reference sequence). The J segment lost 2 bases and the V segment lost 1 base, leaving 4 bases of the junction unmatched. The CDR3 nucleotides are TGTGCCAGCAGCCAAGGGACTAGCGAGTACACAGATACGCAGTATTTT. This codes for CASSQGTSEYTDTQYF.

The chain links TRBV7-3 to TRBJ2-1; D gene ambiguous. Trimming cost V 5 bases and J 8 bases, with 13 bases left between them. Germline V gives CDR1 SGHTA, CDR2 FQGTGA. The CDR3 runs to 13 residues. Written as DNA, the CDR3 is TGTGCCAGCAGCCCGAGCTCTCCGCATGAGCAGTTCTTC. Its translation: CASSPSSPHEQFF.

The J gene is TRBJ2-3, the V gene TRBV20-1, with TRBD1 as a possible D gene (6 bases). V was trimmed by 5 bases and J by 2 bases, leaving 11 bases between them. The CDR3 length is 13 residues. The germline V gene has CDR1 DFQATT and CDR2 SNEGSKA (reference sequence). CDR3 region: CSAVRDNTDTQYF. As DNA, the CDR3 is TGCAGTGCTGTCCGGGACAACACAGATACGCAGTATTTT.

This clonotype was seen only a few times. The rearrangement uses TRBV11-2 and TRBJ2-5; D is possibly TRBD2 (5 bases). Germline V gene sequence: CDR1 SGHAT, CDR2 FQNNGV. This CDR3 has 15 amino acids. Trimming left V 5 bases short and J 2 bases short, with 15 bases between. The CDR3 region is CASSDRIRGQETQYF. CDR3 in DNA: TGTGCCAGCAGCGATAGAATCCGGGGACAAGAGACCCAGTACTTC.